The rows below give T cell receptor beta chains drawn from one sample of a study of response to subunit inactivated influenza vaccine. TCRdb processed the RT-PCR reads anew with MiXCR; each CDR3 protein has one entry. This sample has under 200,000 distinct CDR3 sequences, with approximately 12% found just once. These data were also reused for a study on T cells expressing NK-cell markers.

The starting material was CD8+ T cells sorted from PBMCs, obtained 12 days after vaccination. Receptors originate from a man aged 50 to 59 who received an inactivated influenza vaccine. Both conserved end residues are part of each CDR3.

v_gene	j_gene	CDR3aa
TRBV4-3	TRBJ2-1	CASSQVGLGVNEQFF
TRBV29-1	TRBJ2-5	CSVEDTTSGVQETQYF
TRBV29-1	TRBJ2-2	CSVEVRDRGNTGELFF
TRBV11-2	TRBJ2-5	CASSPQWGLEETQYF
TRBV20-1	TRBJ2-7	CSASLGAGSSYEQYF
TRBV18	TRBJ2-3	CASSRDGTSTDTQYF
TRBV7-8	TRBJ2-5	CASRLTGMGETQYF
TRBV7-4	TRBJ1-1	CASSKGVHWYNAAGNTEAFF
TRBV7-9	TRBJ2-2	CASSFGSGELFF
TRBV29-1	TRBJ2-6	CSVPGRNSGANVLTF
TRBV3-1	TRBJ2-1	CASSQGEGRYNEQFF
TRBV4-2	TRBJ1-2	CASSQVSGDYGYTF
TRBV11-2	TRBJ1-4	CASSLGGGQKEKLFF
TRBV4-3	TRBJ2-7	CASSQDGAGNYEQYF
TRBV10-3	TRBJ2-2	CAISDWAGGTGELYF
TRBV28	TRBJ2-1	CASTTVGGRPRGSYNEQFF
TRBV15	TRBJ2-7	CATRPGGANYEQYF
TRBV29-1	TRBJ2-1	CSVLDSFYNEQFF
TRBV12-3/TRBV12-4	TRBJ2-3	CASSSEGVITDTQYF
TRBV6-2/TRBV6-3	TRBJ2-7	CASSTAGADYEQYF
TRBV28	TRBJ2-6	CASRYRGEANVLTF
TRBV7-9	TRBJ1-5	CASGDSNQPQHF
TRBV12-3/TRBV12-4	TRBJ2-5	CASSRGPETQYF
TRBV3-1	TRBJ1-1	CASSPRQGSGENTEAFF
TRBV6-5	TRBJ1-1	CASSYGTGGTEAFF
TRBV6-5	TRBJ2-2	CASSYAASGNTGELFF
TRBV12-3/TRBV12-4	TRBJ1-2	CASTTAFRGYTF
TRBV10-3	TRBJ2-5	CATSGGLETQYF
TRBV21-1	TRBJ2-7	CASSNGQGQSYEQYF
TRBV9	TRBJ1-1	CASSVEGQAAGTEAFF
TRBV6-2/TRBV6-3	TRBJ2-7	CASYPGQGLSFSYEQYF
TRBV4-3	TRBJ2-3	CASSRQASTDTQYF
TRBV27	TRBJ2-2	CASSLLSRVNTGELFF
TRBV11-2	TRBJ2-5	CASSPGGGPVETQYF
TRBV4-3	TRBJ2-7	CASSQRTTGGVEQYF
TRBV6-2/TRBV6-3	TRBJ2-1	CASSSPGTGGYDGSYNEQFF
TRBV10-3	TRBJ2-7	CAISDSTSGHYEQYF
TRBV7-9	TRBJ2-7	CASSFTAGSLYEQYF
TRBV20-1	TRBJ2-1	CSATGDHYNEQFF
TRBV7-2	TRBJ1-2	CASSLTGGGLNYGYTF
TRBV7-8	TRBJ2-5	CASSYGQGAETQYF
TRBV27	TRBJ2-1	CASSFGIGGLYNEQFF
TRBV29-1	TRBJ2-1	CSVKLAAGGSYNEQFF
TRBV4-1	TRBJ2-7	CASSQSGTTYEQYF